This T cell receptor beta chain appears in the sequencing data of a study of OX40 agonist ivuxolimab in advanced cancers. Autoimmune disease history or systemic immunosuppression excluded patients. A word on this clone: No antigen is known for it.

Findings of the study overall: Expanded peripheral T cell antigen specificity was not determined. Mean expanded clone counts were higher in CD8+ than CD4+ T cells. Clonal expansion by week 6 occurred in CD4+ and CD8+ blood T cells (at 0.1 to 3.0 mg/kg).

Repertoires were generated with immunoSEQ multiplex PCR, while TCRdb's copy carries only in-frame clones and drops some. The top ten clones hold roughly 1.5% of a sample with about 53,000 clones, about 79% of them seen once. Germline V gene data show CDR1 as LNHDA and CDR2 as SQIVND (reference sequence). The V end was cut by 4 bases, the J end by 6 bases, with 15 bases between. CDR3 size: 14 residues. Source: CD4+ or CD8+ T cells sorted from blood, taken in a trial of the OX40 agonist ivuxolimab. This receptor was identified in an adult with an advanced solid tumor such as melanoma, head and neck, liver or kidney cancer. The V call is TRBV19, the J call TRBJ1-1; D might be TRBD1 (5 bases). The DNA for the CDR3 is TGTGCCAGTAGTAGTCAGGGACTTGGCGCTGAAGCTTTCTTT. Amino acid sequence: CASSSQGLGAEAFF.